The T cell receptor beta chain described here comes from a study of T cells after yellow fever vaccination (dated by TCRdb to 2018 to 2020). About the study as a whole: Libraries from fractions with low cell numbers were prepared with the SMART-Seq v4 Ultra Low Input RNA kit. Two healthy male donors made up the cohort, one aged 18 to 30 years and the other aged 30 to 39 years. Bulk TCR alpha and beta repertoires were sequenced longitudinally to track T-cell clones before and after primary and booster YFV17D yellow fever vaccination. Blood was drawn at multiple timepoints before and after primary and secondary immunization, with bulk PBMC replicates and cell subsets isolated.

Trimmed from V: 5 bases; trimmed from J: 7 bases; junction bases lacking a gene match: 2. Counted from cysteine to phenylalanine, this CDR3 has 12 amino acids. This entry keeps only the CDR3 DNA: 36 bases, framed from base 1. On this clonotype itself: The target of this receptor is not known. No much larger clone is present one base from it, and per-base qualities are unavailable.

Sequencing took place on an Illumina NovaSeq 6000. TCR cDNA was made using 5'RACE template switching, a step that added a universal primer site and unique molecular identifiers. Priming for cDNA synthesis came from both the TCR alpha and TCR beta constant segments. Library amplification involved two PCR steps, and the second step added sample barcodes and sequencing adapters. Sequencing of libraries was done on Illumina HiSeq 2500 (2x100 bp) or NovaSeq (2x150 bp). Turning to the authors' computational methods: MIGEC handled demultiplexing of reads and collapsing into UMI consensus sequences, while MiXCR performed V(D)J alignment. Using edgeR on replicate PBMC samples, clonotypes were called vaccine-responding if FDR was below 0.01 and the log2 fold change was above 5 up to day 15. Each bulk clonotype was labeled CD4 or CD8 based on which sequenced repertoire, CD4 or CD8, contained the clonotype at higher abundance. In-frame beta chains were kept once TCRdb had trimmed the public reads at Q25 with fastp and called clones with MiXCR. Each entry merges the rows of one CDR3 protein and shows their most common DNA and genes. TCRdb, rather than the study authors, made the V and J calls. Counted in this sample were fewer than 500,000 distinct CDR3 sequences; around 20% of them appeared once. Roughly a sixth of the sample comes from the top ten.

General findings and caveats noted by the study authors: Because the study included only a couple of donors, the extent to which the findings can be generalized is limited. Compared with the primary T-cell response, the secondary T-cell response was faster but weaker, reaching its peak on day 5 rather than on day 15. A small fraction of clonotypes showed up in both the CD4 and CD8 compartments, probably as a result of convergent recombination. FACS-sorted repertoires could contain abundant contaminating clonotypes from the bulk population, so computational filtering was required. Most clones expanded after primary vaccination were re-detected after the booster (around 96% of CD4 and around 88% of CD8), suggesting broad memory maintenance.

The treatment or condition label here, explained by the study, means: live attenuated yellow fever vaccine strain. At each blood-draw timepoint, two biological replicates of bulk PBMCs were collected. A standard Ficoll-Paque protocol was used to isolate PBMCs from peripheral blood. TriZol was used to extract RNA from bulk PBMCs, CD4 and CD8 fractions, and dextramer-positive and dextramer-negative fractions. Sequenced material: PBMCs, taken before the yellow fever booster vaccination. The chain links TRBV12-3 or TRBV12-4 with TRBJ1-2; the junction holds 9 bases that match TRBD1. The sequence came from a man younger than 35 who received the YFV17D yellow fever vaccine. Here is the DNA: TGTGCCAGCAGTGGGACAGGGTTTGGCTACACCTTC. This codes for CASSGTGFGYTF.